The 25 T cell receptor beta chains given below trace back to one sample, sequenced in a study of naive and memory T cell subsets. Both TRBC1 and TRBC2 were covered by a beta constant-region primer of two equimolar oligonucleotides. TCRdb re-analysed the UMI-ligation and nested PCR reads in MiXCR, keeping a single row per CDR3 protein. The top ten clones hold 0.14% to 0.15% of a sample with 140,000 to 150,000 distinct CDR3 sequences, about a sixth of them seen once. Sequencing was performed on naive CD4+ T cells from blood. The receptor source for this set is a human donor in good health.

This clonotype turned up a few times. J is TRBJ2-5 and V is TRBV20-1, with D possibly TRBD2 on 5 matching bases. This CDR3 is built from 11 residues. V shed 0 bases and J shed 8 bases, with 7 bases lying between them. Germline lookup yields CDR1 DFQATT and CDR2 SNEGSKA (reference sequence). This CDR3 reads CSARDPGTQYF. The CDR3 nucleotides are TGCAGTGCTAGAGATCCGGGAACCCAGTACTTC.

The CDR3 sequence: CASSPVGGSPLHF. CDR3 DNA sequence: TGTGCCAGCAGCCCGGTGGGAGGTTCACCCCTCCACTTT. V and J are TRBV5-4 and TRBJ1-6, with D uncertain. The CDR3 has 13 amino acids. V lost 4 bases, J lost 9 bases, and 11 bases lay in between. CDR1 is SGHNT and CDR2 is YYREEE in the germline V gene (reference sequence).

V usage is TRBV18 and J usage is TRBJ2-1; a weak D match, TRBD1 (6 bases). The V end was cut by 3 bases, the J end by 7 bases, with 16 bases between. The germline V gene has CDR1 KGHSH and CDR2 LQKENI. The CDR3 runs to 15 residues. CDR3 protein: CASSPLAGAGNEQFF. CDR3 nucleotide sequence: TGTGCCAGCTCACCTCTGGCAGGGGCTGGGAATGAGCAGTTCTTC.

The genes are TRBV20-1 and TRBJ1-5; D is perhaps TRBD1 (5 bases). Trimming left V 5 bases short and J 9 bases short, with 23 bases between. There are 15 residues in the CDR3. Germline V gives CDR1 DFQATT, CDR2 SNEGSKA (reference sequence). The CDR3 protein is CSAREGDRALGPQHF. CDR3 DNA: TGCAGTGCTCGCGAAGGGGACCGGGCTTTAGGGCCCCAGCATTTT.

This clonotype has more than one count but fewer than ten. V and J are TRBV7-9 and TRBJ2-1, with 11 bases identical to TRBD2. This CDR3 spans 18 amino acids. J gave up 8 bases and V 5 bases, and 17 bases lay outside the gene matches. Germline CDR1 reads SEHNR; CDR2 reads FQNEAQ (reference sequence). Here the CDR3 reads CASSPAVVAGGPRDEQFF. CDR3 coding DNA: TGTGCCAGCAGCCCCGCAGTGGTAGCGGGAGGGCCTAGAGATGAGCAGTTCTTC.

This clonotype was detected only a few times. The gene calls are TRBV18 and TRBJ2-7; 8 nucleotides align to TRBD1. The CDR3 contains 14 residues. After removal of 5 bases from V and 2 bases from J, the junction contained 5 bases not matched to a gene. Looked up from germline, CDR1 is KGHSH and CDR2 is LQKENI. The CDR3 loop is CASSDGQGAYEQYF. CDR3 DNA sequence: TGTGCCAGCTCAGATGGACAGGGTGCCTACGAGCAGTACTTC.

This clonotype came up a few times. The chain couples TRBV13 to TRBJ2-5; 8 nucleotides line up with TRBD2. This CDR3 spans 14 amino acids. Trimming removed 5 bases from V and 8 bases from J; junction bases left unmatched: 10. Germline CDR1 and CDR2: PRHDT and FYEKMQ (reference sequence). This CDR3 reads CASSPGGGGGTQYF. DNA for the CDR3: TGTGCCAGCAGCCCCGGGGGGGGCGGTGGAACCCAGTACTTC. The variable domain in full, completed from reference TRBV13 and TRBJ2-5, reads AAGVIQSPRHLIKEKRETATLKCYPIPRHDTVYWYQQGPGQDPQFLISFYEKMQSDKGSIPDRFSAQQFSDYHSELNMSSLELGDSALYFCASSPGGGGGTQYFGPGTRLLVL.

This rearrangement joins TRBV9 to TRBJ2-3; 7 bases are a match to TRBD2. The V gene end was trimmed by 4 bases and the J gene end by 2 bases; junction bases not matched to a gene: 1. Germline CDR1 SGDLS, CDR2 YYNGEE. The CDR3 has 13 amino acids. This CDR3 reads CASSTSDTDTQYF. Written as DNA, the CDR3 is TGTGCCAGCAGCACTAGCGACACAGATACGCAGTATTTT.

The chain couples TRBV24-1 to TRBJ2-1; 14 nucleotides align to TRBD2. V gave up 2 bases and J gave up 6 bases; unmatched junction bases: 5. The CDR3 runs to 17 residues. Looked up from germline, CDR1 is KGHDR and CDR2 is SFDVKD. CDR3 sequence: CATSDSGLAGASNEQFF. The CDR3 DNA reads as TGTGCCACCAGTGATTCGGGACTAGCGGGAGCTTCCAATGAGCAGTTCTTC.

This clonotype was seen a handful of times. This chain uses TRBV20-1 with TRBJ1-5; D ambiguous. The CDR3 runs to 14 residues. CDR1 is DFQATT and CDR2 is SNEGSKA in the germline V gene (reference sequence). This CDR3 reads CSASMGFDNQPQHF. The DNA of the CDR3 is TGCAGCGCTTCGATGGGTTTTGACAATCAGCCCCAGCATTTT.

The rearrangement joins TRBV6-5 to TRBJ2-5; D may be TRBD2 (5 bases). Germline loops: CDR1 MNHEY, CDR2 SVGAGI. The CDR3 totals 13 residues. V lost 5 bases and J 4 bases, leaving 11 bases between the germline ends. The CDR3 DNA sequence: TGTGCCAGCAGTGCCTCTAGCAGAGAGACCCAGTACTTC. Its protein product is CASSASSRETQYF.

This clonotype was detected many times. This chain links TRBV28 with TRBJ2-7; 8 bases are a match to TRBD2. The CDR3 consists of 15 residues. With 6 bases clipped from V and 5 bases from J, the junction kept 12 bases outside the gene matches. The germline V gene has CDR1 MDHEN and CDR2 SYDVKM. The CDR3 DNA sequence: TGTGCCAGCAGCCCGGCGGGGGGCTTAAGCCACGAGCAGTACTTC. Encoded protein: CASSPAGGLSHEQYF.

The chain recombines TRBV6-6 with TRBJ1-5; 9 bases agree with TRBD1. The CDR3 is made up of 16 amino acids. The germline gives CDR1 MNHNY, CDR2 SVGAGI (reference sequence). The V segment lost 1 base and the J segment 6 bases; nucleotides outside the gene matches: 7. The CDR3, as DNA: TGTGCCAGCAGTTACTTACAGGGGGCGCGACCTCAGCCCCAGCATTTT. It is translated as CASSYLQGARPQPQHF.

This clonotype came up many times. The chain recombines TRBV6-6 with TRBJ2-7, with D maybe TRBD1 (6 bases). The CDR3 loop spans 13 amino acids. Trimming pared 1 base from V and 4 bases from J, leaving 8 bases between. Germline-derived CDR1 and CDR2 are MNHNY and SVGAGI (reference sequence). DNA of the CDR3: TGTGCCAGCAGTTACTTGCAGGGGTACGAGCAGTACTTC. This translates into CASSYLQGYEQYF.

This clonotype occurred a few times. The chain carries TRBV7-6 and TRBJ1-6; 7 bases line up with TRBD1. This CDR3 region has 14 residues. CDR1 and CDR2 (germline): SGHVS, FNYEAQ. Germline trimming cut 4 bases from V and 8 bases from J; bases unmatched to any gene: 5. CDR3: CASSSRDSDSPLHF. The CDR3 nucleotides are TGTGCCAGCAGCTCTCGGGACAGTGATTCACCCCTCCACTTT.

This clonotype was seen repeatedly, ten times or more. The chain couples TRBV9 to TRBJ2-3; 7 bases are a match to TRBD2. The germline gives CDR1 SGDLS, CDR2 YYNGEE. The V gene end was trimmed by 1 base and the J gene end by 0 bases; junction bases not matched to a gene: 8. The CDR3 is made up of 17 amino acids. CDR3 in amino acids: CASSVNPLAASTDTQYF. The CDR3 DNA reads as TGTGCCAGCAGCGTAAATCCCCTAGCGGCTAGCACAGATACGCAGTATTTT.

CDR3: CASSSEASSYNSPLHF. DNA of the CDR3: TGTGCCAGCAGCTCCGAAGCGAGCTCCTATAATTCACCCCTCCACTTT. The chain joins TRBV7-9 to TRBJ1-6; D unclear. Germline V gene data show CDR1 as SEHNR and CDR2 as FQNEAQ (reference sequence). The CDR3 loop spans 16 amino acids. Trimming left V 4 bases short and J 0 bases short, with 10 bases between. Complete variable domain (other parts from reference TRBV7-9 and TRBJ1-6): DTGVSQNPRHKITKRGQNVTFRCDPISEHNRLYWYRQTLGQGPEFLTYFQNEAQLEKSRLLSDRFSAERPKGSFSTLEIQRTEQGDSAMYLCASSSEASSYNSPLHFGNGTRLTVT.

The chain links TRBV7-9 to TRBJ1-5; D is undetermined. Germline V CDR1 and CDR2: SEHNR, FQNEAQ (reference sequence). V was clipped by 2 bases and J by 4 bases, with 12 bases between them. The CDR3 extends over 15 amino acids. CDR3 nucleotides: TGTGCCAGCAGCTTATTTGGAGGAGATAATCAGCCCCAGCATTTT. Translated, it gives CASSLFGGDNQPQHF.

V and J are TRBV29-1 and TRBJ2-3; 9 bases fit TRBD2. The CDR3 is 15 amino acids. V lost 5 bases to trimming and J lost 0 bases; unmatched junction nucleotides: 6. The germline gives CDR1 SQVTM, CDR2 ANQGSEA. CDR3 loop: CSVSLAGVSTDTQYF. The CDR3, as DNA: TGCAGCGTTTCTTTAGCGGGAGTAAGCACAGATACGCAGTATTTT.

This clonotype was counted a few times. This rearrangement joins TRBV20-1 to TRBJ2-7, with TRBD2 identical over 8 bases. Per the germline V gene, CDR1 is DFQATT and CDR2 is SNEGSKA (reference sequence). This CDR3 has 15 amino acids. Trimming removed 0 bases from V and 5 bases from J; junction bases left unmatched: 9. The CDR3 DNA is TGCAGTGCTAGAGATACGGGAGGGGGGCCCCACGAGCAGTACTTC. Translated: CSARDTGGGPHEQYF.

This clonotype was seen only a few times. The rearrangement uses TRBV2 and TRBJ2-5; 8 bases are shared with TRBD1. The ends lost 6 bases at V and 4 bases at J; junction bases unmatched: 7. The germline V gene has CDR1 SNHLY and CDR2 FYNNEI. The CDR3 totals 14 residues. The CDR3 coding sequence is TGTGCCAGCAGGCAACAGGGGGGTCGAGAGACCCAGTACTTC. Residues: CASRQQGGRETQYF.

This clonotype has more than one count but fewer than ten. The J gene is TRBJ2-7, the V gene TRBV20-1; weak D call: TRBD2 (5 bases). Trimming removed 5 bases from V and 0 bases from J, with 14 bases in between. Germline CDR1 DFQATT, CDR2 SNEGSKA (reference sequence). This CDR3 is 14 amino acids long. The CDR3 reads CSASGNVRSYEQYF. The CDR3, as DNA: TGCAGTGCTTCCGGGAACGTTCGCTCCTACGAGCAGTACTTC.

V usage is TRBV3-1 and J usage is TRBJ2-4; possible D gene TRBD1, 6 bases. CDR1 is LGHDT and CDR2 is YNNKEL in the germline V gene (reference sequence). V lost 3 bases and J 5 bases, leaving 8 bases between the germline ends. This CDR3 comprises 13 residues. The CDR3 is CASSHAGENIQYF. The CDR3 nucleotides read TGTGCCAGCAGCCATGCAGGGGAAAACATTCAGTACTTC.

The CDR3 DNA reads TGTGCCAGCAGTCGTCCTTTGGGAGGGAGCTCCTACGAGCAGTACTTC. As protein: CASSRPLGGSSYEQYF. The chain joins TRBV28 to TRBJ2-7; 7 bases fit TRBD2. This CDR3 is 16 amino acids long. Germline assignment: CDR1 MDHEN and CDR2 SYDVKM. The trim removed 5 bases at V and 0 bases at J, leaving 10 bases unmatched.

This clonotype occurred a few times. The genes are TRBV5-1 and TRBJ2-1; 12 nucleotides line up with TRBD2. The germline gives CDR1 SGHRS, CDR2 YFSETQ. This CDR3 region has 18 residues. V dropped 0 bases and J dropped 9; count of bases not matched to a gene: 13. As DNA, the CDR3 is TGCGCCAGCAGCTTGGCCGCTAGCGGGAGGGCCGTACAACGTGAGCAGTTCTTC. As protein: CASSLAASGRAVQREQFF.